This T cell receptor (beta chain) is drawn from a study of blood T cell repertoires in COVID-19. On the study more broadly: PBMCs, B-cell-depleted T cells, or T cells provided the cDNA or gDNA that made up the material.

Using immunoSEQ multiplex PCR, the repertoire was profiled, and TCRdb retains in-frame clones only, with some absent. The sample holds a few hundred thousand clones, around 84% seen once. This clone was counted between two and nine times. The J segment lost 9 bases and the V segment lost 1 base, leaving 2 bases of the junction unmatched. CDR1 is LGHDT and CDR2 is YNNKEL in the germline V gene (reference sequence). This CDR3 is built from 14 residues. Input material: peripheral blood. The clonotype comes from a woman aged 70-85 years with active or convalescent COVID-19. V is TRBV3-1 (or the pseudogene TRBV3-2) and J is TRBJ1-3; TRBD1 matches at 11 bases. CDR3 loop: CASSQGTGGLTIYF. CDR3 in DNA: TGTGCCAGCAGCCAAGGGACAGGGGGCCTCACCATATATTTT.